Each of the 20 T cell receptor beta chains below was sequenced from the same sample in a study of CD8 T cells in ankylosing spondylitis. Regarding the study as a whole: Several highly homologous variants made up a TCR beta motif, and this motif appeared characteristic of ankylosing spondylitis blood.

What these receptors recognize is not known. TCRdb reprocessed the 5' RACE reads with MiXCR, giving one entry per CDR3 protein. This sample carries more than 250,000 distinct CDR3 sequences, less than 9.5% of them seen once, and the ten largest clones take more than 14%. Sequenced: blood, either unsorted or a sorted T cell fraction (not recorded which). These receptors came from a male donor with ankylosing spondylitis.

This clonotype was recorded at least ten times. V gene TRBV30 combines with J gene TRBJ2-2; a possible D gene is TRBD2 (6 bases). Per the germline V gene, CDR1 is GTSNPN and CDR2 is SVGIG (reference sequence). There are 16 residues in the CDR3. V was shortened by 1 base and J by 1 base, with 13 bases between the two germline ends. This CDR3 is CAWSESWRGNTGELFF. CDR3 bases: TGTGCCTGGAGTGAAAGTTGGCGGGGGAACACCGGGGAGCTGTTTTTT.

The chain combines TRBV4-1 with TRBJ2-6; 8 nucleotides agree with TRBD1. The CDR3 has 20 amino acids. V was clipped by 0 bases and J by 2 bases; unmatched bases: 12. Germline CDR1 is MGHRA and CDR2 is YSYEKL. CDR3 residues: CASSQDLERTGLTGANVLTF. The CDR3 nucleotides read TGCGCCAGCAGCCAAGATTTGGAAAGGACAGGGCTAACTGGGGCCAACGTCCTGACTTTC.

This chain connects TRBV15 to TRBJ2-7, with D perhaps matching TRBD1 (7 bases). CDR3 length equals 14 residues. Germline CDR1 and CDR2: LNHNV and YYDKDF (reference sequence). Deletions cut 0 bases from V and 3 bases from J, with 9 bases between. This CDR3 reads CATSRDRGDYEQYF. For the CDR3, the DNA is TGTGCCACCAGCAGAGACAGGGGGGACTACGAGCAGTACTTC.

The chain has TRBV20-1 and TRBJ1-3; 12 bases are shared with TRBD1. Germline V gene lookup returns CDR1 DFQATT and CDR2 SNEGSKA (reference sequence). There are 20 residues in the CDR3. Trimming cost V 5 bases and J 0 bases; bases outside gene matches: 17. CDR3 in DNA: TGCAGTGCTGTAGGAGGGCCGGGACAGGGGGCAACACACTCTGGAAACACCATATATTTT. Translated: CSAVGGPGQGATHSGNTIYF.

The rearrangement uses TRBV6-5 and TRBJ2-3; D not certain. V gave up 3 bases and J gave up 0 bases, with 13 bases separating them. Germline CDR1 is MNHEY and CDR2 is SVGAGI. The CDR3 runs to 16 residues. Here the CDR3 reads CASSYGVPLSTDTQYF. CDR3 sequence (DNA): TGTGCCAGCAGTTATGGAGTACCCCTTAGCACAGATACGCAGTATTTT.

The V and J genes are TRBV27 and TRBJ2-5; perhaps TRBD2 as D (6 bases). The CDR3 runs 14 residues. V lost 1 base to trimming and J lost 1 base, with 7 bases between them. Germline assignment: CDR1 MNHEY and CDR2 SMNVEV (reference sequence). This CDR3 is CASSLYSGQETQYF. In DNA, the CDR3 is TGTGCCAGCAGTTTATATAGCGGCCAAGAGACCCAGTACTTC.

Many counts were recorded for this clonotype. The chain has TRBV12-3 or TRBV12-4 and TRBJ2-5; 8 bases are shared with TRBD2. J lost 1 base, V lost 6 bases, and 4 bases had no gene match. The CDR3 sequence is 14 residues long. The CDR3 loop is CASSLAGGQETQYF. The DNA of the CDR3 is TGTGCCAGCAGCCTGGCGGGAGGCCAAGAGACCCAGTACTTC.

This clonotype was found many times. The chain employs TRBV29-1 and TRBJ2-5; D could derive from TRBD1 or TRBD2 (5 bases each). Trimming pared 4 bases from V and 5 bases from J, leaving 8 bases between. This CDR3 region has 11 residues. The V gene's germline CDR1 is SQVTM and CDR2 ANQGSEA. The CDR3 DNA is TGCAGCGTTGGAGGGGATGAGACCCAGTACTTC. Its translation is CSVGGDETQYF.

This clonotype has a count of ten or more. The chain uses TRBV7-8 and TRBJ1-5, with a tentative D call TRBD1 (6 bases). Germline lookup yields CDR1 SGHVS and CDR2 FQNEAQ. V shed 2 bases and J shed 0 bases, with 17 bases lying between them. The CDR3 runs 18 residues. As DNA, the CDR3 is TGTGCCAGCAGCTTATTCGTTGTTGGAGGGGGTAGCAATCAGCCCCAGCATTTT. Translating gives CASSLFVVGGGSNQPQHF. Full variable domain (outside the CDR3, taken from reference TRBV7-8 and TRBJ1-5): GAGVSQSPRYKVAKRGQDVALRCDPISGHVSLFWYQQALGQGPEFLTYFQNEAQLDKSGLPSDRFFAERPEGSVSTLKIQRTQQEDSAVYLCASSLFVVGGGSNQPQHFGDGTRLSIL.

This clonotype was seen more than once but under ten times. V is TRBV20-1 and J is TRBJ2-7; TRBD1 might be the D (5 bases). Germline V gene data show CDR1 as DFQATT and CDR2 as SNEGSKA (reference sequence). The CDR3 is made up of 15 amino acids. V lost 6 bases and J lost 1, with 19 bases in between. For the CDR3, the DNA is TGCAGTGCAAGGAAGGGGTGGGCCCTATCCTACGAGCAGTACTTC. It yields the protein CSARKGWALSYEQYF.

This clonotype has a count of ten or more. The chain has TRBV12-3 or TRBV12-4 and TRBJ1-1, with D uncertain. V dropped 5 bases and J dropped 4 bases, with 5 bases sitting between them. The CDR3 covers 11 residues. The CDR3 sequence is CASSPLTEAFF. For the CDR3, the DNA is TGTGCCAGCAGTCCTCTCACTGAAGCTTTCTTT.

This clonotype was observed a few times. The V gene is TRBV7-3, the J gene TRBJ2-2; unclear D gene. The CDR3 spans 14 residues. Trimming stripped 2 bases from V and 4 bases from J, with 8 bases between. Germline values: CDR1 SGHTA, CDR2 FQGTGA. As DNA, the CDR3 is TGTGCCAGCAGCTTAGTAAGGAGCACCGGGGAGCTGTTTTTT. Translating it yields CASSLVRSTGELFF.

The chain joins TRBV2 to TRBJ2-7, with 9 bases that match TRBD1. After removal of 6 bases from V and 4 bases from J, the junction contained 7 bases not matched to a gene. CDR1 and CDR2 from the germline V gene are SNHLY and FYNNEI. This CDR3 contains 14 residues. The CDR3 coding sequence is TGTGCCAGCAGCGGGAACAGGGGGCCTTACGAGCAGTACTTC. This sequence encodes CASSGNRGPYEQYF.

This clonotype was seen ten or more times. The rearrangement uses TRBV5-1 and TRBJ1-4; 10 nucleotides match TRBD1. The V gene end was trimmed by 4 bases and the J gene end by 5 bases; junction bases not matched to a gene: 8. CDR1 and CDR2 from the germline V gene are SGHRS and YFSETQ. This CDR3 has 16 residues. CDR3 amino acids: CASSLRPGQGNEKLFF. CDR3 bases: TGCGCCAGCAGCCTAAGACCGGGACAGGGGAATGAAAAACTGTTTTTT.

This clonotype was picked up many times. This sequence joins TRBV29-1 and TRBJ2-7; D is undetermined. Germline CDR1 reads SQVTM; CDR2 reads ANQGSEA. V lost 4 bases to trimming and J lost 0 bases, with 16 bases between them. This CDR3 has 15 residues. The CDR3 DNA reads as TGCAGCGTTGTACCCCTTTCTGGTACCTCCTACGAGCAGTACTTC. Residues: CSVVPLSGTSYEQYF.

V is TRBV15 and J is TRBJ2-5; D unresolved. This CDR3 is 15 amino acids long. With 1 base removed from V and 2 bases from J, the gap between germline ends came to 11 bases. Germline values: CDR1 LNHNV, CDR2 YYDKDF (reference sequence). The CDR3 spells CATSRVGLIQETQYF. The CDR3 nucleotides read TGTGCCACCAGCAGAGTCGGTCTAATTCAAGAGACCCAGTACTTC.

This clonotype was counted a few times. The V gene is TRBV5-1, the J gene TRBJ2-7, with 15 bases matching TRBD2. The trim removed 2 bases at V and 0 bases at J, leaving 3 bases unmatched. Germline values: CDR1 SGHRS, CDR2 YFSETQ. The CDR3 loop spans 17 amino acids. As DNA, the CDR3 is TGCGCCAGCAGCTTAGGGACTAGCGGGAGGACCTCCTACGAGCAGTACTTC. Protein sequence: CASSLGTSGRTSYEQYF.

This clonotype was detected ten times or more. The chain links TRBV4-2 to TRBJ2-3; 10 nucleotides line up with TRBD2. J lost 3 bases, V lost 1 base, and 13 bases had no gene match. The CDR3 extends over 19 amino acids. Germline CDR1 LGHNA, CDR2 YNFKEQ. The CDR3 DNA is TGTGCCAGCAGCCAAGGGATGGCTAGCGGGAGATCATTAACAGATACGCAGTATTTT. This translates into CASSQGMASGRSLTDTQYF.

In its sample, this clonotype was seen many times. The rearrangement joins TRBV29-1 to TRBJ2-7; 12 nucleotides align to TRBD2. The CDR3 has 14 residues. V lost 4 bases, J lost 3 bases, and 4 bases stayed unmatched. CDR1 and CDR2 from the germline V gene are SQVTM and ANQGSEA. CDR3 in amino acids: CSVALTSGSYEQYF. In DNA, the CDR3 is TGCAGCGTTGCCTTGACTAGCGGGAGCTACGAGCAGTACTTC.

The gene calls are TRBV28 and TRBJ2-3, with 9 bases fitting TRBD2. With 9 bases clipped from V and 4 bases from J, the junction kept 11 bases outside the gene matches. The CDR3 has 15 residues. CDR1 and CDR2 (germline): MDHEN, SYDVKM. In DNA, the CDR3 is TGTGCCAGTGGGACTAGCCCCCCCGGGGCAGATACGCAGTATTTT. As protein: CASGTSPPGADTQYF.